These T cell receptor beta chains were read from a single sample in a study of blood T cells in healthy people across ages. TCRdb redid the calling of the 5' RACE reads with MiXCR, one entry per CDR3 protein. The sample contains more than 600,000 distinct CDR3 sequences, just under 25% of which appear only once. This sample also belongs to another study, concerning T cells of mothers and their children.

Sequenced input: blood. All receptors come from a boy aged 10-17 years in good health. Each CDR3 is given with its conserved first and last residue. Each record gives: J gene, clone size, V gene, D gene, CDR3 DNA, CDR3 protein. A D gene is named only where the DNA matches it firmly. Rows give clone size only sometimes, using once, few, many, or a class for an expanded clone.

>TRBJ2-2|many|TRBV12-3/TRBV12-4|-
TGTGCCAGCAGCTTCACCGGGGAGCTGTTTTTT
CASSFTGELFF
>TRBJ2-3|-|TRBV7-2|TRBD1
TGTGCCAGCAGCCTAGGACCCTCTACAGGGGGCGATACGCAGTATTTT
CASSLGPSTGGDTQYF
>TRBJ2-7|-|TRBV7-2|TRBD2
TGTGCCAGCAGTCTGGGACTAGCGGTTTCCTACGAGCAGTACTTC
CASSLGLAVSYEQYF
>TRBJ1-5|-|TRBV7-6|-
TGTGCCAGCAGCGAACGTGAGGAACAGCCCCAGCATTTT
CASSEREEQPQHF
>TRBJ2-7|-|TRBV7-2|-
TGTGCCAGCAGCTTGGCAGGGCCTTGGGAGCAGTACTTC
CASSLAGPWEQYF
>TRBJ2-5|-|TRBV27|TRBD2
TGTGCCAGCAGAACTGGGACTAGGGGTCGAGAGACCCAGTACTTC
CASRTGTRGRETQYF
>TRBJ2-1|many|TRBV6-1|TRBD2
TGTGCCAGCAGTGAGCGGGGGGGGTACAATGAGCAGTTCTTC
CASSERGGYNEQFF
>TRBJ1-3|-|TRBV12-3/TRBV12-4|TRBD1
TGTGCCAGCAGGACAGGGGCGAACACCATATATTTT
CASRTGANTIYF
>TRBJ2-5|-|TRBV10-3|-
TGTGCCATCAGTGATATAGGGGGCCAAGAGACCCAGTACTTC
CAISDIGGQETQYF
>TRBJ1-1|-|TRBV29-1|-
TGCAGCGTCGCGGAGGGTAGCACTGAAGCTTTCTTT
CSVAEGSTEAFF
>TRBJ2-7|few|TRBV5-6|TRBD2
TGTGCCAGCAGCTTTAGCGGGAGCCCTTCCTACGAGCAGTACTTC
CASSFSGSPSYEQYF
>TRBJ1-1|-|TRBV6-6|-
TGTGCCAGCACCATACCGGGTCCCAGGGGTGAAGCTTTCTTT
CASTIPGPRGEAFF
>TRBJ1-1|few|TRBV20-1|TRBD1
TGCAGTGCTGGACAGGGGGGCACTGAAGCTTTCTTT
CSAGQGGTEAFF
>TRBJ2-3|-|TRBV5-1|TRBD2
TGCGCCAGCAGCCTACGGACTAGCGGCGCAGATACGCAGTATTTT
CASSLRTSGADTQYF
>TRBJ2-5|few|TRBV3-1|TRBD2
TGTGCCAGCAGCCAAGAAAGAGGCACTAGCGGGGGAACCCAGTACTTC
CASSQERGTSGGTQYF
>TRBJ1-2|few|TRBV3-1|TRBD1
TGTGCCAGCAGTCGACAGGGGATAGACTATGGCTACACCTTC
CASSRQGIDYGYTF
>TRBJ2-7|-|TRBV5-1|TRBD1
TGCGCCAGCAGCCACAGCCGGGACAGGGGTATCTACGAGCAGTACTTC
CASSHSRDRGIYEQYF
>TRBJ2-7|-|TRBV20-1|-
TGCAGTGCGGGCCGTGGGCAGCACTACGAGCAGTACTTC
CSAGRGQHYEQYF
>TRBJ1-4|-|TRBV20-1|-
TGCAGTGCTGGGATTCAGGGAGCAACTAATGAAAAACTGTTTTTT
CSAGIQGATNEKLFF
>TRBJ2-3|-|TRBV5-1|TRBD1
TGCGCCAGCAGCTCGACAGGGGTCTCAGATACGCAGTATTTT
CASSSTGVSDTQYF
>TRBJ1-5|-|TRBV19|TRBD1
TGTGCCAGTAGTATACGGACAGGGCGACAGCCCCAGCATTTT
CASSIRTGRQPQHF
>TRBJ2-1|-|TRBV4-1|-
TGCGCCAGCAGCCATCTCAACAATGAGCAGTTCTTC
CASSHLNNEQFF
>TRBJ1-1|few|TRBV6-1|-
TGTGCCAGCAGTGAGAGCAGGGGAACTGAAGCTTTCTTT
CASSESRGTEAFF
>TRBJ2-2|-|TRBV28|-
TGTGCCAGCAGGGCAACAGGGAACACCGGGGAGCTGTTTTTT
CASRATGNTGELFF
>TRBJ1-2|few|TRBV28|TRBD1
TGTGCCAGCAGGCGGACAGGGAATGATGGCTACACCTTC
CASRRTGNDGYTF
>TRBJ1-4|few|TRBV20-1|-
TGCAGTGCTAGCAGGGCAACTAATGAAAAACTGTTTTTT
CSASRATNEKLFF
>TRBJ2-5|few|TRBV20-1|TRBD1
TGCAGTGCTCAGGGGGTTCCGCTGGAGACCCAGTACTTC
CSAQGVPLETQYF
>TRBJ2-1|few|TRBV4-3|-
TGCGCCAGCAGCCAAGATCCGCAGGGTAGTTCCAATGAGCAGTTCTTC
CASSQDPQGSSNEQFF
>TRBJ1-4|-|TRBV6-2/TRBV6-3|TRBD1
TGTGCCAGCAGATTCGCACCCTTAAGGGACAGAGGAAGTGAAAAACTGTTTTTT
CASRFAPLRDRGSEKLFF
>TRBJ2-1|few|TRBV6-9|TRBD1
TGTGCCAGCAGTGTAACCGGGACAGGTTTTTCCAATGAGCAGTTCTTC
CASSVTGTGFSNEQFF
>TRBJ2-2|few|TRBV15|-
TGTGCCACCAGCAGACGGGCCGGGGAGCTGTTTTTT
CATSRRAGELFF
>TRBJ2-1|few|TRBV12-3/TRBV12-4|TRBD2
TGTGCCAGCAGACGAGGACTAGCGATAATGATCGATGAGCAGTTCTTC
CASRRGLAIMIDEQFF
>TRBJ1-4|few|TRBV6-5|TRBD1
TGTGCCAGCAGTCCACAGGGGGCAGATGAAAAACTGTTTTTT
CASSPQGADEKLFF
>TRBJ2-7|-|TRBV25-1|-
TGTGCCAGCCGAGCGGCAGGGGCGTACGAGCAGTACTTC
CASRAAGAYEQYF
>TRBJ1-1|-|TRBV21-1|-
TGTGCCAGCAGCAATGGGGGGGATGAGGACACTGAAGCTTTCTTT
CASSNGGDEDTEAFF
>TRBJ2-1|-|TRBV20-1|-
TGCAGTGTTAGTGCGAACAATGAGCAGTTCTTC
CSVSANNEQFF
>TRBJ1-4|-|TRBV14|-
TGTGCCAGCAGCCAAGAGGAAGGGTATGGTGAAAAACTGTTTTTT
CASSQEEGYGEKLFF
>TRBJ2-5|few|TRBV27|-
TGTGCCAGCAGTTTAAGGAAAGGGCCCTTGGAAGAGACCCAGTACTTC
CASSLRKGPLEETQYF
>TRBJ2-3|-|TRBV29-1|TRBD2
TGCAGCGTTGAGGAAAGCGGGGTGCGAGGAGATACGCAGTATTTT
CSVEESGVRGDTQYF
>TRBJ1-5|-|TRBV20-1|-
TGCAGTGCTAGAGATTCAGGGTCATGGAATCAGCCCCAGCATTTT
CSARDSGSWNQPQHF
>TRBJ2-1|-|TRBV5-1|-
TGCGCCAGCGCAAGTGTAGATTCCTACAATGAGCAGTTCTTC
CASASVDSYNEQFF
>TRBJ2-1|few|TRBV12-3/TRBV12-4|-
TGTGCCAGCAGTCTCCACAGGGATAGCGGCAATGAGCAGTTCTTC
CASSLHRDSGNEQFF
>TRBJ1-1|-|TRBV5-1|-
TGCGCCAGCAGCTTGTATAGGGTGGAGAACACTGAAGCTTTCTTT
CASSLYRVENTEAFF
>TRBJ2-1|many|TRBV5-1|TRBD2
TGCGCCAGCAGCTTAGGGACTAGCGGGACCAATGAGCAGTTCTTC
CASSLGTSGTNEQFF
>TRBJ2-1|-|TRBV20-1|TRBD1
TGCAGTGCTAGAAGGCAGGGGGCAAGGGAGCAGTTCTTC
CSARRQGAREQFF
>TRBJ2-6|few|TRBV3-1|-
TGTGCCAGCAGCCAAGAATTGGTCTCTGGGGCCAACGTCCTGACTTTC
CASSQELVSGANVLTF
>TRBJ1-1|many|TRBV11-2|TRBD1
TGTGCCAGCAGCTTAGACAGGGGGGATACTGAAGCTTTCTTT
CASSLDRGDTEAFF
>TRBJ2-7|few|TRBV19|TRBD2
TGTGCCAGTAGGAGCCCGACTAGCGGACATTACGAGCAGTACTTC
CASRSPTSGHYEQYF